The source of this TCR beta chain is a study of T cell responses to AZD1222 COVID-19 vaccine. Looked up from germline, CDR1 is MDHEN and CDR2 is SYDVKM. V was pared by 6 bases and J by 1 base, with 4 bases of the junction left unmatched. The CDR3 extends over 15 amino acids. The method was immunoSEQ multiplex PCR; TCRdb's version includes in-frame clones alone and lacks a portion of them. The top ten clones hold about 1.5% of a sample with about 180,000 clones, 94% of them seen once. The genes are TRBV28 and TRBJ1-5; the match to TRBD1 covers 9 bases. This TCR derives from an adult who received the AZD1222 COVID-19 vaccine. The specimen was peripheral blood, collected 28 days after the second AZD1222 dose. The CDR3 here is CASRYRGRSNQPQHF. The CDR3 bases are TGTGCCAGCAGATACAGGGGGCGCAGCAATCAGCCCCAGCATTTT. Using reference TRBV28 and TRBJ1-5 for the parts outside the CDR3, the full variable domain is DVKVTQSSRYLVKRTGEKVFLECVQDMDHENMFWYRQDPGLGLRLIYFSYDVKMKEKGDIPEGYSVSREKKERFSLILESASTNQTSMYLCASRYRGRSNQPQHFGDGTRLSIL.